Shown below are 18 T cell receptor beta chains from a single sample sequenced in a study of blood T cell repertoires in COVID-19. Libraries were prepared by immunoSEQ multiplex PCR; TCRdb keeps only in-frame clonotypes and omits some of them. The repertoire holds approximately 200,000 clones, with around 86% as singletons. Specimen: PBMCs or T cells enriched from blood (not recorded which). The receptors derive from a man aged 25 to 45 in a cohort exposed to, infected with or recovered from COVID-19 (not recorded which).

The chain's CDR3 is CASRPGTGVDEQYF. CDR3 DNA: TGTGCCAGCAGGCCCGGGACAGGGGTAGACGAGCAGTACTTC. The chain links TRBV28 to TRBJ2-7; 10 bases align to TRBD1. After removal of 6 bases from V and 5 bases from J, the junction contained 7 bases not matched to a gene. The germline gives CDR1 MDHEN, CDR2 SYDVKM. The CDR3 totals 14 residues.

V is TRBV5-6 and J is TRBJ2-3; 8 nucleotides line up with TRBD1. The length of the CDR3 is 15 residues. The junction had 4 bases not matched to a gene; V was cut back by 4 bases and J by 0 bases. Germline-derived CDR1 and CDR2 are SGHDT and YYEEEE. The CDR3 bases are TGTGCCAGCAGCAGGGACAGGCGAAGCACAGATACGCAGTATTTT. Amino acids: CASSRDRRSTDTQYF.

This chain connects TRBV27 to TRBJ2-7, with 9 positions matching TRBD1. Unmatched junction bases numbered 6, after V lost 4 bases and J lost 5 bases. CDR1 is MNHEY and CDR2 is SMNVEV in the germline V gene (reference sequence). The CDR3 runs to 14 residues. The CDR3 DNA reads as TGTGCCAGCAGTTCGGGACAGGGTGTCCACGAGCAGTACTTC. It translates to CASSSGQGVHEQYF.

The chain links TRBV5-1 to TRBJ1-1; a possible D gene is TRBD1 (5 bases). Germline V gene sequence: CDR1 SGHRS, CDR2 YFSETQ. Deletions cut 0 bases from V and 0 bases from J, with 18 bases between. The CDR3 has 18 amino acids. The CDR3 is CASSLEEYRDSMNTEAFF. The DNA of the CDR3 is TGCGCCAGCAGCTTGGAAGAGTACCGGGACTCAATGAACACTGAAGCTTTCTTT. Together with reference TRBV5-1 and TRBJ1-1, the CDR3 gives the full variable domain: KAGVTQTPRYLIKTRGQQVTLSCSPISGHRSVSWYQQTPGQGLQFLFEYFSETQRNKGNFPGRFSGRQFSNSRSEMNVSTLELGDSALYLCASSLEEYRDSMNTEAFFGQGTRLTVV.

The chain joins TRBV27 to TRBJ1-2; a weak D match, TRBD1 (6 bases). This CDR3 comprises 14 residues. In germline, CDR1 is MNHEY, CDR2 SMNVEV (reference sequence). Trimming cost V 7 bases and J 7 bases, with 19 bases left between them. In DNA form, the CDR3 reads TGTGCCAGCATGCCGGGGGGCGCAAATCTTGGCTACACCTTC. Its translation: CASMPGGANLGYTF.

This chain connects TRBV4-1 to TRBJ1-4; 8 bases line up with TRBD1. There are 18 residues in the CDR3. CDR1 and CDR2 from the germline V gene are MGHRA and YSYEKL. Trimming at V came to 1 base and at J to 4 bases, leaving 11 bases not matched to a gene. CDR3 DNA: TGCGCCAGCAGCCAAGGAGACAGGGGAGGGAACTATAATGAAAAACTGTTTTTT. Protein: CASSQGDRGGNYNEKLFF.

Here the CDR3 DNA reads TGTGCCAGCAGTGAATATCGGACTAGCGGACTCAGCACAGATACGCAGTATTTT. Translation gives CASSEYRTSGLSTDTQYF. The chain carries TRBV2 and TRBJ2-3, with 10 bases aligning to TRBD2. The length of the CDR3 is 18 residues. With V trimmed by 2 bases and J by 0 bases, 8 bases remained unmatched. Looked up from germline, CDR1 is SNHLY and CDR2 is FYNNEI. Combining the CDR3 with reference TRBV2 and TRBJ2-3 gives the whole variable domain EPEVTQTPSHQVTQMGQEVILRCVPISNHLYFYWYRQILGQKVEFLVSFYNNEISEKSEIFDDQFSVERPDGSNFTLKIRSTKLEDSAMYFCASSEYRTSGLSTDTQYFGPGTRLTVL.

The gene calls are TRBV28 and TRBJ2-5; 8 bases line up with TRBD2. The trim removed 6 bases at V and 1 base at J, leaving 13 bases unmatched. CDR1 is MDHEN and CDR2 is SYDVKM in the germline V gene. CDR3 length equals 17 residues. CDR3 loop: CASRTYLAGPAQETQYF. The CDR3 nucleotides read TGTGCCAGCAGAACCTATCTAGCGGGCCCAGCCCAAGAGACCCAGTACTTC.

This clone was observed a single time. J is TRBJ1-1 and V is TRBV4-1; TRBD1 matches 8 bases. CDR1 MGHRA and CDR2 YSYEKL come from the germline V gene. This CDR3 is 16 amino acids long. The V and J ends lost 5 bases and 0 bases, in that order; junction bases with no gene match: 8. The CDR3 DNA is TGCGCCAGCAGCTACCTTTGGACAGGGATGAACACTGAAGCTTTCTTT. Protein sequence: CASSYLWTGMNTEAFF.

The J gene is TRBJ1-2, the V gene TRBV5-4, with TRBD1 matching over 7 bases. CDR1 is SGHNT and CDR2 is YYREEE in the germline V gene (reference sequence). V shed 1 base and J 12 bases; nucleotides not matched to a gene: 12. The CDR3 is made up of 14 amino acids. The CDR3 here is CASSLKEWTGRDTF. The CDR3 DNA reads TGTGCCAGCAGCTTGAAGGAATGGACAGGTCGGGACACCTTC.

In nucleotides, the CDR3 is TGTGCCAGCAGCGTAGGACAGGGGGCCTACGAGCAGTACTTC. Protein: CASSVGQGAYEQYF. The rearrangement uses TRBV7-9 and TRBJ2-7; 10 positions match TRBD1. This CDR3 spans 14 amino acids. J gave up 2 bases and V 5 bases, and 3 bases lay outside the gene matches. The germline V gene has CDR1 SEHNR and CDR2 FQNEAQ (reference sequence).

V and J are TRBV15 and TRBJ2-7; D gene ambiguous. The CDR3 loop spans 14 amino acids. Germline V gives CDR1 LNHNV, CDR2 YYDKDF (reference sequence). V lost 4 bases and J 0 bases, leaving 10 bases between the germline ends. The CDR3 DNA is TGTGCCACCAGCATGGTTGCCAGCTCCTACGAGCAGTACTTC. Amino acids: CATSMVASSYEQYF.

The DNA of the CDR3 is TGTGCCAGCTCACCAGACAGGGCTTACGAGCAGTACTTC. Residues: CASSPDRAYEQYF. The V call is TRBV18, the J call TRBJ2-7; TRBD1 aligns across 7 bases. The CDR3 runs to 13 residues. CDR1 KGHSH and CDR2 LQKENI come from the germline V gene. Germline trimming cut 2 bases from V and 4 bases from J; bases unmatched to any gene: 2.

V is TRBV3-1 (or the pseudogene TRBV3-2) and J is TRBJ2-7; no definite D call. Trimming stripped 4 bases from V and 7 bases from J, with 20 bases between. The germline V gene encodes CDR1 LGHDT and CDR2 YNNKEL (reference sequence). The CDR3 spans 15 residues. In DNA, the CDR3 is TGTGCCAGCAGCCCAGGCACGGTGTTGCGTGCGGAGCAGTACTTC. Translation gives CASSPGTVLRAEQYF.

The V and J genes are TRBV18 and TRBJ2-5, with 9 bases fitting TRBD2. Germline CDR1 reads KGHSH; CDR2 reads LQKENI. This CDR3 spans 15 amino acids. V lost 6 bases, J lost 5 bases, and 10 bases stayed unmatched. The CDR3 nucleotides read TGTGCCAGCTCGCGCGATATAGCGGGAGTCGAGACCCAGTACTTC. This sequence encodes CASSRDIAGVETQYF.

This sequence joins TRBV5-6 and TRBJ1-2; no firm D call. V was pared by 2 bases and J by 8 bases, with 10 bases between. The CDR3 is 12 residues long. The germline V gene encodes CDR1 SGHDT and CDR2 YYEEEE. CDR3 protein: CASSLFGEGYTF. The CDR3 nucleotides are TGTGCCAGCAGCTTATTCGGGGAGGGCTACACCTTC.

V gene TRBV5-1 combines with J gene TRBJ1-4; TRBD1 matches 7 bases. CDR3 length: 14 amino acids. V gave up 4 bases and J gave up 3 bases; unmatched junction bases: 3. Germline CDR1 is SGHRS and CDR2 is YFSETQ. CDR3 DNA sequence: TGCGCCAGCAGCCCGGGACAGCCTAATGAAAAACTGTTTTTT. This gives the protein CASSPGQPNEKLFF.

V usage is TRBV7-2 and J usage is TRBJ2-1; 7 nucleotides match TRBD2. CDR3 length: 14 amino acids. V was pared by 4 bases and J by 4 bases, with 4 bases of the junction left unmatched. CDR1 and CDR2 from the germline V gene are SGHTA and FQGNSA. As DNA, the CDR3 is TGTGCCAGCAGCTCCGGACTAGTTTACAATGAGCAGTTCTTC. This translates into CASSSGLVYNEQFF.